This TCR beta chain is from a study of control samples from healthy donors and cancer patients. This clone was seen a single time. CDR1 and CDR2 (germline): MDHEN, SYDVKM. V lost 8 bases and J 0 bases, leaving 11 bases between the germline ends. The CDR3 runs to 15 residues. Libraries were prepared by immunoSEQ multiplex PCR; TCRdb keeps only in-frame clonotypes and omits some of them. The table lists tens of thousands of clones, over 85% of them singletons. The TCR comes from a woman aged 60 to 75 with head and neck cancer. The J gene is TRBJ2-6, the V gene TRBV28; D is possibly TRBD2 (5 bases). What was sequenced was PBMCs. CDR3 amino acids: CASGGGVSGANVLTF. The DNA of the CDR3 is TGTGCCAGCGGAGGAGGCGTCTCTGGGGCCAACGTCCTGACTTTC.